The sequence of this T cell receptor beta chain was determined in a study of metastatic and nonmetastatic thyroid tumors. Study in general: Malignant and benign thyroid patients had repertoires compared in peripheral blood and tumor or nodule tissue.

Source study methods: Clinicopathological groups of papillary thyroid cancer showed CDR3 differences that were used to build a distant-metastasis classifier. Using MiXCR, TCRdb reanalyzed the PCR reads. TCRdb, rather than the study authors, made the V and J calls. The sample has about 60,000 clones; roughly 17% are singletons. Details on this clone: At one boundary the junction diverges from the germline segment, which might be a read error.

The entire patient cohort was treatment-naive prior to thyroid surgery. The CDR3 covers 16 residues. The receptor was isolated from a male donor with papillary thyroid cancer or a benign thyroid nodule (not recorded which). Some clones in this sample may be carry-over from other donors' samples. The sample taken for sequencing was blood. V is TRBV12-3 or TRBV12-4 and J is TRBJ2-6, with no clear D. The CDR3 region is CASTPVFASVANVLTF. CDR3 nucleotide sequence: TGTGCCAGCACCCCCGTGTTTGCCTCTGTGGCCAACGTCCTGACTTTC.